This TCR beta chain was obtained from a study of post-analysis software for immune sequencing data. Looking at the study overall: Relapsing-remitting, secondary progressive and progressive-relapsing multiple sclerosis courses were included. Study-wide results and caveats: Samples sharing a preparation batch grouped tightly together when assessed by F measure. Comparison with controls showed significantly lower normalized Chao1 diversity in multiple sclerosis patients. Among roughly 5 TRBV segments more frequent in patients than controls were TRBV5-6, TRBV5-1 and TRBV20-1.

In this sample, this clonotype turned up a few times. Its target is unknown. Trimming pared 4 bases from V and 0 bases from J, leaving 11 bases between. In germline, CDR1 is LGHNA, CDR2 YSLEER. The CDR3 length is 15 residues. Researchers reported that TCR beta cDNA libraries carried unique molecular identifiers. About half a million cDNA molecules were recovered from an input of roughly 0.85 to 10 million T cells. Each CDR3 protein is one row after TCRdb ran MiXCR on the PCR reads. Found here are hundreds of thousands of distinct CDR3 sequences, 25% to 30% of them singletons; the top ten hold more than 0.45%.

The rearrangement uses TRBV4-3 and TRBJ2-3; D unclear. Sequenced: blood. This receptor was identified in a girl aged 10-17 years with multiple sclerosis. The CDR3 DNA sequence: TGCGCCAGCAGCCCTCGACTGACTAGCACAGATACGCAGTATTTT. Its translation is CASSPRLTSTDTQYF.